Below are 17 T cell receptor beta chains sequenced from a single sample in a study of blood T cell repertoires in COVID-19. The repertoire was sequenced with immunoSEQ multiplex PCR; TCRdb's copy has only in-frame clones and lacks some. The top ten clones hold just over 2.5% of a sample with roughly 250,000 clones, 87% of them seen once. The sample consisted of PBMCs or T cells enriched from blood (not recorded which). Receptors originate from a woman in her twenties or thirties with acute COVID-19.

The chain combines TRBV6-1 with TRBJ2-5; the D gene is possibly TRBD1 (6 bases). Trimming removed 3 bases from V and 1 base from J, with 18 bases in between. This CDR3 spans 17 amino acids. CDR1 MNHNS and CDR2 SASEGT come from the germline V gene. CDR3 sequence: CASSEGASTLAQETQYF. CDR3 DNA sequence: TGTGCCAGCAGTGAGGGGGCCAGTACATTGGCCCAAGAGACCCAGTACTTC.

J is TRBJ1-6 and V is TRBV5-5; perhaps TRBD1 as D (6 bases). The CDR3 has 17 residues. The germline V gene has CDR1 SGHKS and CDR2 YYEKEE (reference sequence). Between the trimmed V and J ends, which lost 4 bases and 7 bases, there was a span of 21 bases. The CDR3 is CASSNPGGSGMNSPLHF. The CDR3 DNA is TGTGCCAGCAGCAACCCGGGGGGCTCCGGGATGAATTCACCCCTCCACTTT.

DNA for the CDR3: TGTGCCTGGAAACGAGACAGGGTCTATGGCTACACCTTC. Amino acid sequence: CAWKRDRVYGYTF. The rearrangement links TRBV30 to TRBJ1-2; 7 nucleotides agree with TRBD1. This CDR3 has 13 residues. Germline loops: CDR1 GTSNPN, CDR2 SVGIG (reference sequence). Trimming at V came to 4 bases and at J to 4 bases, leaving 6 bases not matched to a gene.

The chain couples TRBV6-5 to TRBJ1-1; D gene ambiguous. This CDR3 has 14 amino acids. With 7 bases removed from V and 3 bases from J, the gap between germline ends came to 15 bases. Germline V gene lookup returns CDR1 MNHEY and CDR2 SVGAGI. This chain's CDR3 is CASILANGDTEAFF. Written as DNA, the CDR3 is TGTGCCAGCATCCTGGCGAACGGGGACACTGAAGCTTTCTTT.

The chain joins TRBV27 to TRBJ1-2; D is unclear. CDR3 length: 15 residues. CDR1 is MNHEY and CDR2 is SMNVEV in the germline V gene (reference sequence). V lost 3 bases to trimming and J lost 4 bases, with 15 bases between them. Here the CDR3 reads CASSLRGQSPYGYTF. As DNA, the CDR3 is TGTGCCAGCAGTTTGCGTGGGCAGTCTCCCTATGGCTACACCTTC.

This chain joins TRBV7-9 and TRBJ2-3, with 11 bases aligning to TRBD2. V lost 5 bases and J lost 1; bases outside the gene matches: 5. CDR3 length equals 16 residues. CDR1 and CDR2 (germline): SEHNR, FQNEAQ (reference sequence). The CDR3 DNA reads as TGTGCCAGCAGCCCTATAGCGGGGGGGCGCACAGATACGCAGTATTTT. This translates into CASSPIAGGRTDTQYF.

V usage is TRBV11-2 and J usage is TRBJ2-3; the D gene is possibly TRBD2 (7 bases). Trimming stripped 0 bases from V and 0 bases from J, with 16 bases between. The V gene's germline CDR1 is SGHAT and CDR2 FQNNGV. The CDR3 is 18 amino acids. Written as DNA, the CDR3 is TGTGCCAGCAGCTTAGATGGTGGGGGGGCATTTAGCACAGATACGCAGTATTTT. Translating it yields CASSLDGGGAFSTDTQYF.

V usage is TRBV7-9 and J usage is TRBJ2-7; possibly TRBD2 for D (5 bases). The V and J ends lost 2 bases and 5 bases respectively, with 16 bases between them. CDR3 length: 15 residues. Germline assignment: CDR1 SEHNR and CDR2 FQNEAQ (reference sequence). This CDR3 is CASSLFHTGSNEQYF. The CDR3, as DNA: TGTGCCAGCAGCTTATTCCACACGGGGTCTAACGAGCAGTACTTC.

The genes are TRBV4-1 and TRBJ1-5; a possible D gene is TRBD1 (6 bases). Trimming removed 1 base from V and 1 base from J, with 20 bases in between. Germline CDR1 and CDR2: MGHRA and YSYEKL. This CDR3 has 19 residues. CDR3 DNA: TGCGCCAGCAGCCAAGTTGGTCTCAGGGGACCCCCGAGCAATCAGCCCCAGCATTTT. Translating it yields CASSQVGLRGPPSNQPQHF.

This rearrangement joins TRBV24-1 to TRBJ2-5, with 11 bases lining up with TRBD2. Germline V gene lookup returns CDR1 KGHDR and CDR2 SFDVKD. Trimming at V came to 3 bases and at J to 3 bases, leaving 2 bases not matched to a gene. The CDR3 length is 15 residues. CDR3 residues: CATSDGTSGKETQYF. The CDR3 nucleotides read TGTGCCACCAGTGATGGGACTAGCGGAAAAGAGACCCAGTACTTC.

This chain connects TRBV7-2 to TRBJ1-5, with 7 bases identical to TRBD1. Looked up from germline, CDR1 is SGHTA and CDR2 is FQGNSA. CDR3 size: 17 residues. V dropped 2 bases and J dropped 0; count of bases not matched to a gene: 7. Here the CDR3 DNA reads TGTGCCAGCAGCTTATCAGAGACAGGGTTTAGCAATCAGCCCCAGCATTTT. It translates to CASSLSETGFSNQPQHF.

The CDR3 sequence: CASSIVGTDNNEKLFF. The CDR3 nucleotides read TGTGCCAGTAGTATAGTCGGAACAGACAATAATGAAAAACTGTTTTTT. The chain couples TRBV19 to TRBJ1-4; no reliable D call. Germline assignment: CDR1 LNHDA and CDR2 SQIVND (reference sequence). This CDR3 is built from 16 residues. V lost 1 base, J lost 4 bases, and 13 bases lay in between.

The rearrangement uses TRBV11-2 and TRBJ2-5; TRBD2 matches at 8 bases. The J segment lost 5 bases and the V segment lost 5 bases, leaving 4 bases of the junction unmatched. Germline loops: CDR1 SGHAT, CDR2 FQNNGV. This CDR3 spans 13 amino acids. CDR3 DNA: TGTGCCAGCAGCCGGGGGGGGGCTGAGACCCAGTACTTC. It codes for CASSRGGAETQYF.

CDR3 sequence reads: CASSQDLFAVQPQHF. For the CDR3, the DNA is TGCGCCAGCAGCCAAGACCTTTTCGCGGTACAGCCCCAGCATTTT. The chain has TRBV4-3 and TRBJ1-5; D remains ambiguous. The CDR3 sequence is 15 residues long. Trimming stripped 0 bases from V and 7 bases from J, with 13 bases between. Germline lookup yields CDR1 LGHNA and CDR2 YSLEER.

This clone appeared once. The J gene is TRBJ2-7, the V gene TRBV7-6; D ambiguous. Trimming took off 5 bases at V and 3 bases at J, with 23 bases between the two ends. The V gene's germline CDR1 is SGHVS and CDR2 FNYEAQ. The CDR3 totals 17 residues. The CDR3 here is CASSLPPATRGNYEQYF. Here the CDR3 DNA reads TGTGCCAGCAGCCTTCCCCCAGCGACGAGAGGAAACTACGAGCAGTACTTC.

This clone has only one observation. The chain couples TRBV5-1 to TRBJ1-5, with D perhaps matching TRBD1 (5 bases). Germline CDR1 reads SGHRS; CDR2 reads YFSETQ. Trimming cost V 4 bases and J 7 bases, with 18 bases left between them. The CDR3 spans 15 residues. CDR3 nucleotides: TGCGCCAGCAGCCCGGGACTCAGGACGGACCAGCCCCAGCATTTT. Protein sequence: CASSPGLRTDQPQHF.

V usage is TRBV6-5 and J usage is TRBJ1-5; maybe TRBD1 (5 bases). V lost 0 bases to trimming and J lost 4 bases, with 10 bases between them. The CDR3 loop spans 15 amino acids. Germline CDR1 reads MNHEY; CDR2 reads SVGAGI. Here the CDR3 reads CASSYSVTANQPQHF. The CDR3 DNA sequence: TGTGCCAGCAGTTACTCGGTGACAGCAAATCAGCCCCAGCATTTT.